Below, 30 T cell receptor beta chains from the same sample are listed, as sequenced in a study of blood T cells in healthy people across ages. With a J-beta primer mix and a sample-barcoded 5' primer, a second PCR ran 7 to 11 cycles. TCRdb itself ran the 5' RACE reads through MiXCR, one entry per CDR3 protein. This sample has some 900,000 distinct CDR3 sequences, with around 49% found just once. The sequencing input was blood. The receptors shown here come from a man aged 25-40 years in good health.

On this clonotype: It may be a read error: a sequence one base away is much more abundant. This sequence joins TRBV7-2 and TRBJ2-1; 7 positions agree with TRBD1. The CDR3 totals 13 residues. Germline V lookup: CDR1 SGHTA, CDR2 FQGNSA. The CDR3 DNA reads TGTGCCGGCAGCTTGAGCCAACAGGGGCCTCAGTTCTTC. Its protein is CAGSLSQQGPQFF.

The chain carries TRBV12-3 or TRBV12-4 and TRBJ1-4; D ambiguous. This CDR3 comprises 14 residues. Trimming took 3 bases from V and 7 from J, leaving 12 bases between them. The CDR3 loop reads CASSFGDVVEKLFF. The CDR3, as DNA: TGTGCCAGCAGTTTCGGAGACGTGGTTGAAAAACTGTTTTTT.

For this clonotype: One end of the junction fails to match germline, which may point to a read error. V and J are TRBV29-1 and TRBJ2-1; possibly TRBD2 for D (7 bases). Germline V gene lookup returns CDR1 SQVTM and CDR2 ANQGSEA. The CDR3 is made up of 14 amino acids. CDR3 sequence reads: CSAERGGGHNEQFF. CDR3 nucleotide sequence: TGCAGCGCTGAAAGGGGGGGGGGCCACAATGAGCAGTTCTTC.

This sequence joins TRBV4-2 and TRBJ2-4, with D perhaps TRBD1 (5 bases). The J call may be mistaken, given a closer DNA end match to TRBJ2-5. There are 16 residues in the CDR3. Germline loops: CDR1 LGHNA, CDR2 YNFKEQ. The CDR3: CASSPQETASGETQYF. The CDR3 DNA reads as TGTGCCAGCAGCCCGCAAGAGACAGCGTCAGGGGAGACCCAGTACTTC.

This rearrangement joins TRBV30 to TRBJ1-1; 7 bases match TRBD1. The germline CDR1 and CDR2 sequences are GTSNPN and SVGIG (reference sequence). The CDR3 runs to 13 residues. With 8 bases clipped from V and 1 base from J, the junction kept 7 bases outside the gene matches. This chain's CDR3 is CADRDFRNTEAFF. CDR3 nucleotide sequence: TGTGCCGACAGGGACTTCAGGAACACTGAAGCTTTCTTT.

The chain combines TRBV3-1 with TRBJ2-4; D remains unclear. The closer fit of TRBJ2-7 to the DNA end suggests the J call may be wrong. The CDR3 has 14 residues. Germline V gene data show CDR1 as LGHDT and CDR2 as YNNKEL (reference sequence). The CDR3 sequence: CASSRVDVAYEQYF. The CDR3 DNA reads TGTGCCAGCAGCCGCGTGGACGTAGCCTACGAGCAGTACTTC.

The V gene is TRBV12-3 or TRBV12-4, the J gene TRBJ2-1; D is unresolved. The CDR3 runs to 12 residues. Trimming shortened V by 4 bases and J by 5 bases, and 6 bases separated the two germline ends. The CDR3 region is CASSSVNNEQFF. The CDR3 DNA follows: TGTGCCAGCAGTTCGGTCAACAATGAGCAGTTCTTC.

This clonotype showed up just a few times. This sequence joins TRBV27 and TRBJ2-3; tentatively, D is TRBD2 (6 bases). The V and J ends lost 5 bases and 2 bases respectively, with 14 bases between them. This CDR3 is 15 amino acids long. Germline V gene lookup returns CDR1 MNHEY and CDR2 SMNVEV (reference sequence). Here the CDR3 DNA reads TGTGCCAGCAGTCATGCGGCGGGAATCACAGATACGCAGTATTTT. The encoded protein is CASSHAAGITDTQYF.

The V gene is TRBV6-5, the J gene TRBJ2-1, with D possibly being TRBD1 (5 bases). Trimming removed 0 bases at V and 0 bases at J, with 12 bases between. The germline gives CDR1 MNHEY, CDR2 SVGAGI. The CDR3 has 17 amino acids. The CDR3 loop reads CASSYSSRRDSYNEQFF. CDR3 DNA: TGTGCCAGCAGTTACTCCTCACGCAGGGACTCCTACAATGAGCAGTTCTTC.

The V gene is TRBV6-5, the J gene TRBJ2-5, with D tentatively TRBD2 (5 bases). V lost 0 bases, J lost 4 bases, and 9 bases lay in between. CDR1 is MNHEY, CDR2 SVGAGI, per germline. This CDR3 is built from 14 residues. The CDR3 sequence is CASSYSRVLETQYF. CDR3 in DNA: TGTGCCAGCAGTTACTCGCGGGTTTTAGAGACCCAGTACTTC.

In nucleotides, the CDR3 is TGTGCCAGCAGCCGAAAAACACAGGGACTCAATGAGCAGTTCTTC. This codes for CASSRKTQGLNEQFF. The chain carries TRBV27 and TRBJ2-1; D may correspond to TRBD1 or TRBD2 (6 bases each). This CDR3 region has 15 residues. The germline V gene has CDR1 MNHEY and CDR2 SMNVEV (reference sequence). Trimming stripped 6 bases from V and 6 bases from J, with 18 bases between.

This clonotype was observed at least ten times. This chain links TRBV25-1 with TRBJ1-6, with D possibly being TRBD1 (6 bases). CDR3 length: 14 amino acids. Trimming cost V 4 bases and J 5 bases, with 9 bases left between them. Germline loops: CDR1 MGHDK, CDR2 SYGVNS. The CDR3 DNA sequence: TGTGCCAGCAGTGGACAGGCGGATAATTCACCCCTCCACTTT. This encodes CASSGQADNSPLHF. The full variable domain, its missing parts supplied by reference TRBV25-1 and TRBJ1-6, is EADIYQTPRYLVIGTGKKITLECSQTMGHDKMYWYQQDPGMELHLIHYSYGVNSTEKGDLSSESTVSRIRTEHFPLTLESARPSHTSQYLCASSGQADNSPLHFGNGTRLTVT.

V usage is TRBV25-1 and J usage is TRBJ2-6; 9 bases are shared with TRBD1. CDR1 and CDR2 from the germline V gene are MGHDK and SYGVNS. With V trimmed by 3 bases and J by 1 base, 10 bases remained unmatched. CDR3 length equals 19 residues. CDR3 bases: TGTGCCAGCAGTGACATCCCCGGGACAGGGCGGTCTGGGGCCAACGTCCTGACTTTC. Translation: CASSDIPGTGRSGANVLTF.

This chain links TRBV27 with TRBJ1-2; D unclear. The germline V gene has CDR1 MNHEY and CDR2 SMNVEV (reference sequence). V lost 2 bases to trimming and J lost 4 bases, with 11 bases between them. This CDR3 has 14 residues. CDR3 in amino acids: CASSLGGNGYGYTF. The DNA of the CDR3 is TGTGCCAGCAGTTTAGGCGGGAACGGCTATGGCTACACCTTC.

The V gene is TRBV7-9, the J gene TRBJ2-1; TRBD2 matches at 10 bases. Germline V CDR1 and CDR2: SEHNR, FQNEAQ (reference sequence). With V trimmed by 5 bases and J by 13 bases, 23 bases remained unmatched. CDR3 length: 18 amino acids. CDR3 nucleotides: TGTGCCAGCAGCCCTCGTGATCTAGCGGGGGCCCTCCAAGAGACCCAGTTCTTC. It yields the protein CASSPRDLAGALQETQFF. Looking up the rest from reference TRBV7-9 and TRBJ2-1 gives the full variable domain: DTGVSQNPRHKITKRGQNVTFRCDPISEHNRLYWYRQTLGQGPEFLTYFQNEAQLEKSRLLSDRFSAERPKGSFSTLEIQRTEQGDSAMYLCASSPRDLAGALQETQFFGPGTRLTVL.

This rearrangement joins TRBV27 to TRBJ2-7; D is possibly TRBD1 or TRBD2 (5 bases each). CDR3 length: 12 residues. CDR1 and CDR2 from the germline V gene are MNHEY and SMNVEV (reference sequence). V was clipped by 2 bases and J by 10 bases, with 12 bases between them. CDR3 loop: CASSLARGTQYF. The CDR3 nucleotides read TGTGCCAGCAGTTTAGCCCGGGGCACCCAGTACTTC.

This clonotype was recorded once. The CDR3 DNA reads TGTGCCAGCAGCTCTACAGGGGTGCTAATCGATGAGCAGTTCTTC. As protein: CASSSTGVLIDEQFF. The rearrangement joins TRBV7-6 to TRBJ2-1, with 7 bases that match TRBD1. The CDR3 sequence is 15 residues long. Unmatched junction bases numbered 11, after V lost 4 bases and J lost 8 bases. The germline CDR1 and CDR2 sequences are SGHVS and FNYEAQ.

This clonotype turned up a few times. The rearrangement links TRBV4-2 to TRBJ2-3; D perhaps matches TRBD2 (6 bases). The CDR3 is 16 residues long. Between the trimmed V and J ends, which lost 4 bases and 5 bases, there was a span of 19 bases. The germline gives CDR1 LGHNA, CDR2 YNFKEQ. CDR3 sequence: CASSPQGASDRDTQYF. CDR3 nucleotide sequence: TGTGCCAGCAGCCCCCAAGGGGCTAGCGATAGAGATACGCAGTATTTT.

This clonotype was found a few times. The chain carries TRBV27 and TRBJ1-4; 7 bases align to TRBD1. The CDR3 is made up of 14 amino acids. Germline CDR1 reads MNHEY; CDR2 reads SMNVEV (reference sequence). V shed 6 bases and J 7 bases; nucleotides not matched to a gene: 8. The CDR3 coding sequence is TGTGCCAGCAGACCCAGGGGGGCCGGTGAAAAACTGTTTTTT. The encoded protein is CASRPRGAGEKLFF.

V gene TRBV4-3 combines with J gene TRBJ2-1, with 7 bases that match TRBD2. Near its end, the DNA agrees better with TRBJ2-7, so the J call may be wrong. The CDR3 sequence is 16 residues long. The germline V gene encodes CDR1 LGHNA and CDR2 YSLEER. The CDR3 sequence is CASSQGLGLTYNEQYF. CDR3 coding DNA: TGCGCCAGCAGCCAAGGATTGGGACTAACGTACAATGAGCAGTACTTC.

V is TRBV7-9 and J is TRBJ2-3, with a weak D call TRBD2 (5 bases). CDR3 length: 14 amino acids. Trimming took 4 bases from V and 4 from J, leaving 12 bases between them. Germline lookup yields CDR1 SEHNR and CDR2 FQNEAQ (reference sequence). The CDR3 DNA follows: TGTGCCAGCAGCTCAGACACGGAGGCAGATACGCAGTATTTT. Protein sequence: CASSSDTEADTQYF.

This clonotype appeared a few times. J is TRBJ2-7 and V is TRBV6-5; possibly TRBD2 for D (6 bases). Trimming took off 0 bases at V and 3 bases at J, with 12 bases between the two ends. CDR1 and CDR2 (germline): MNHEY, SVGAGI. The CDR3 has 15 amino acids. Here the CDR3 reads CASSYSSRGGYEQYF. The CDR3 DNA sequence: TGTGCCAGCAGTTACTCTTCCCGGGGAGGCTACGAGCAGTACTTC.

A few counts support this clonotype. The chain employs TRBV4-1 and TRBJ1-5; no firm D call. CDR3 length equals 15 residues. The germline V and J ends were trimmed by 0 bases and 0 bases, with 6 bases remaining between them. Germline loops: CDR1 MGHRA, CDR2 YSYEKL. CDR3 region: CASSQDDNSNQPQHF. DNA for the CDR3: TGCGCCAGCAGCCAAGATGACAATAGCAATCAGCCCCAGCATTTT.

V is TRBV5-1 and J is TRBJ1-1, with 7 positions matching TRBD1. V dropped 2 bases and J dropped 5; count of bases not matched to a gene: 9. The CDR3 loop spans 15 amino acids. The germline V gene encodes CDR1 SGHRS and CDR2 YFSETQ. The CDR3 loop is CASSFQQGSWTEAFF. The CDR3 DNA follows: TGCGCCAGCAGCTTCCAACAGGGGTCATGGACTGAAGCTTTCTTT.

This clonotype has only a few counts. The chain uses TRBV6-6 and TRBJ1-2; D might be TRBD1 (6 bases). The germline V gene encodes CDR1 MNHNY and CDR2 SVGAGI (reference sequence). The CDR3 is made up of 16 amino acids. V gave up 6 bases and J gave up 4 bases, with 21 bases separating them. This chain's CDR3 is CASRVTGSRNVYGYTF. The CDR3 bases are TGTGCCAGCAGAGTTACAGGGTCGAGAAATGTCTATGGCTACACCTTC.

The V and J genes are TRBV2 and TRBJ1-1; perhaps TRBD1 as D (6 bases). With 1 base removed from V and 1 base from J, the gap between germline ends came to 7 bases. Looked up from germline, CDR1 is SNHLY and CDR2 is FYNNEI. This CDR3 region has 14 residues. CDR3 sequence (DNA): TGTGCCAGCAGTGAAGAACAGGGGAACACTGAAGCTTTCTTT. Translating gives CASSEEQGNTEAFF.

In this sample, this clonotype turned up a few times. This chain uses TRBV6-5 with TRBJ1-2, with 8 bases identical to TRBD1. Trimming at V came to 7 bases and at J to 2 bases, leaving 9 bases not matched to a gene. This CDR3 region has 15 residues. Germline values: CDR1 MNHEY, CDR2 SVGAGI. CDR3: CASNAGTGENYGYTF. DNA for the CDR3: TGTGCCAGCAACGCCGGGACAGGAGAGAACTATGGCTACACCTTC.

This clonotype appeared a few times. The chain joins TRBV6-5 to TRBJ2-3, with TRBD2 matching 9 bases. Germline values: CDR1 MNHEY, CDR2 SVGAGI. J was trimmed by 6 bases and V by 7 bases; bases with no gene match: 8. The CDR3 loop spans 14 amino acids. The chain's CDR3 is CASTPGLASDTQYF. The CDR3 bases are TGTGCCAGCACCCCGGGACTAGCTTCTGATACGCAGTATTTT.

This clonotype was found once. The rearrangement uses TRBV12-3 or TRBV12-4 and TRBJ2-1; D perhaps matches TRBD1 (6 bases). Trimming removed 6 bases at V and 0 bases at J, with 9 bases between. CDR3 size: 14 residues. The CDR3 DNA reads TGTGCCAGCAGCAGGGGACGCTCCTACAATGAGCAGTTCTTC. This codes for CASSRGRSYNEQFF.

The chain carries TRBV27 and TRBJ2-7, with 7 positions matching TRBD1. The germline gives CDR1 MNHEY, CDR2 SMNVEV (reference sequence). J was trimmed by 4 bases and V by 3 bases; bases with no gene match: 6. This CDR3 is built from 14 residues. The CDR3 sequence: CASSFYPTGYEQYF. CDR3 DNA sequence: TGTGCCAGCAGTTTCTACCCGACAGGGTACGAGCAGTACTTC.